This T cell receptor beta chain was sequenced for a study of blood T cell repertoires in COVID-19 (dated by TCRdb to about 2020). About the investigation overall: Samples covering the acute and convalescent phases of COVID-19 were provided by collaborators in the United States, Italy and Spain. The prospective study material was composed of cDNA or gDNA derived from T cells, B-cell-depleted T cells, or PBMCs. Deeply sampled blood TCRbeta repertoires from subjects exposed to, actively infected with, or recovered from COVID-19 were included in the dataset. The repertoires were made available in a free public database intended to serve as a resource for research on the immune response to SARS-CoV-2. The samples were drawn from the first 160 participants of the ongoing ImmuneRACE study and from under 1,500 subjects provided by 6 global collaborators. Sample metadata almost always included a de-identified subject ID, COVID-19 status, age in years and sex. Where HLA class I and class II types were available, the types were taken from metadata supplied by the sample provider, not from assay-based typing. General findings and caveats noted by the study authors: Clinical and demographic metadata were provided uncurated, with the amount varying by source and participant.

On this clone itself: Its antigen remains unidentified. No much larger clone is present one base from it, and per-base qualities are unavailable.

Whole blood was collected in K2EDTA tubes by collaborating institutions according to the institutions' own protocols. For TCRbeta analysis, collaborators shipped samples in one of three forms: frozen whole blood, isolated PBMCs, or DNA extracted from either of those sample types. Clipping removes 3 bases from V and 0 bases from J, with 8 as the unmatched junction base count. From the cysteine up to the phenylalanine, the CDR3 has a length of 16 residues. This entry keeps only the CDR3 DNA: 48 bases, framed from base 1. As encoded in the germline V gene (reference sequence), CDR1 is SGHNT while CDR2 is YYREEE. The immunoSEQ Assay, a bias-controlled multiplex PCR, was used to amplify TCRbeta CDR3 regions from genomic DNA. The published analysis was carried out like this. The number of nucleated cells in each sample was estimated from the amplification of reference gene primers within the assay. Sequence reads were collapsed and filtered to measure the absolute abundance of every unique TCRbeta CDR3 rearrangement. Productive Simpson clonality was computed per sample as the square root of Simpson's diversity index over productive rearrangements. TCRdb's version of the immuneACCESS table is confined to in-frame rearrangements and falls short of the full clone set. An unresolved V gene accounts for under half of the shortfall where checked; the remainder is of unknown origin. The V and J calls and clone size are taken from that table; D and trimming were inferred from the DNA. The sample table shows about 95,000 clones, and approximately 80% are seen once. Jointly, the top ten make up approximately 25% of the sample.

The TCR originated in a human donor in a cohort sampled during active COVID-19. Specimen: peripheral blood. Recombination linked TRBV5-4 to TRBJ2-7, with 8 bases in between that match TRBD1. The CDR3 here reads CASSSGQGPSSYEQYF. The sequenced DNA: TGTGCCAGCAGCTCCGGACAGGGACCGAGCTCCTACGAGCAGTACTTC.